This T cell receptor (beta chain) came from a study of tumor and adjacent non-tumor tissue in lung cancer. Notes on this clonotype: The junction and the germline gene differ at one end; a read error may be behind it.

TCRbeta libraries were built with three rounds of nested PCR, modified from ARM-PCR. One entry per CDR3 protein results from TCRdb running MiXCR on the multiplex PCR reads. Seen here are around 74,000 distinct CDR3 sequences, approximately 68% observed once, and the top ten hold around a quarter. Germline V CDR1 and CDR2: SQVTM, ANQGSEA. The CDR3 runs to 13 residues. The template was RNA from unsorted bulk tissue. Distant lung tissue was collected more than 3 cm away from the tumor edge. The source is a woman in her forties or fifties with non-small cell lung cancer. Sequences were obtained from distant non-tumor lung tissue. V and J are TRBV29-1 and TRBJ2-7; 7 positions agree with TRBD2. CDR3 nucleotides: TGTAGCGCTGTACTAGCGTTTACCTACGAGCAGTACTTC. It encodes CSAVLAFTYEQYF.